The following is a T cell receptor beta chain sequence with its context. The antigen this receptor binds is unknown. Base qualities are not at hand, and no much larger clone is one base apart. Different DNA sequences within this sample yield the same CDR3. These data come from a study of blood T cell repertoires in COVID-19 (dated by TCRdb to the early 2020s). In terms of the full investigation: The collaborator samples originated in the United States, Italy and Spain and spanned the acute and convalescent phases of COVID-19. The prospective study material was composed of cDNA or gDNA derived from T cells, B-cell-depleted T cells, or PBMCs. The dataset comprised deeply sampled blood TCRbeta repertoires from subjects exposed to, actively infected with, or recovered from COVID-19. The repertoires were released in a freely available public database intended as a resource for research on the immune response to SARS-CoV-2. Samples were obtained from the ongoing ImmuneRACE study (first 160 participants) and from about 1,300 subjects provided by 6 global collaborators. A de-identified subject ID, COVID-19 status, age in years and sex were almost always included in the sample metadata. HLA class I and class II types, where available, came from metadata supplied by the sample provider rather than from assay-based typing.

TCRbeta CDR3 regions were amplified from genomic DNA by means of the immunoSEQ Assay, a bias-controlled multiplex PCR. On the authors' methods: Nucleated cell counts per sample were estimated from amplification of reference gene primers within the assay. Sequence reads were collapsed and filtered to measure the absolute abundance of every unique TCRbeta CDR3 rearrangement. For each sample, productive Simpson clonality was calculated as the square root of Simpson's diversity index across productive rearrangements. TCRdb holds this immuneACCESS table with in-frame rearrangements only. Some clones are missing; in checked studies, unresolved V genes explain under half, and the rest has no known cause. The D gene and trimming were derived from the DNA, and the V and J assignments and clone size from that table. Here the sample has around 260,000 clones; around four fifths occur a single time. The top ten clones comprise under 5% of the sample.

Trimming removed 2 bases from V and 4 bases from J, leaving 8 bases between the germline ends. The germline V gene sets CDR1 to MDHEN and CDR2 to SYDVKM. From the cysteine up to the phenylalanine, the CDR3 has a length of 13 residues. Left in the record is the CDR3 DNA by itself, 39 bases read in frame from the first base. General study outcomes and caveats: How much clinical and demographic metadata was included differed by source and by participant, and the metadata was provided uncurated.

Participants in the prospective study were aged roughly 18 to 100 years, lived in about two dozen United States geographic areas, and enrolled through a virtual design. In the prospective study, cohorts were assigned on the basis of participant-reported clinical history obtained from a screening survey and a study questionnaire. Mobile phlebotomists in the prospective study collected whole blood, serum and a nasopharyngeal or oropharyngeal swab from every participant. Prospective study participants could optionally give additional blood draws and questionnaires over an approximately two-month period. Prospective study blood samples were shipped either frozen or at room temperature before DNA extraction.

Input material: PBMCs or T cells enriched from blood (not recorded which). The sequence was collected from a man aged 30 to 39 with acute COVID-19. Rearrangement joined TRBV28 to TRBJ1-2; 5 matching bases give a weak D call of TRBD1. The sequence in DNA is TGTGCCAGCAGTTTACAGGGAAGCTATGGCTACACCTTC. It translates to CASSLQGSYGYTF.